Following are 29 T cell receptor beta chains from one sample sequenced in a study of CD8 T cells in ankylosing spondylitis. A single record per CDR3 protein comes from TCRdb applying MiXCR to the 5' RACE reads. The sample has 150,000 or so distinct CDR3 sequences, around a tenth seen once. Sequenced input: blood, either unsorted or a sorted T cell fraction (not recorded which). These receptors all stem from a male donor with ankylosing spondylitis or in good health (not recorded which).

V usage is TRBV5-1 and J usage is TRBJ1-1, with D perhaps TRBD1 (5 bases). Looked up from germline, CDR1 is SGHRS and CDR2 is YFSETQ. Trimming removed 4 bases from V and 1 base from J, with 20 bases in between. This CDR3 is 17 amino acids long. The CDR3 reads CASSHPSPRDGNTEAFF. The CDR3 DNA reads as TGCGCCAGCAGCCATCCCTCACCCCGGGACGGGAACACTGAAGCTTTCTTT. The entire variable domain, with the rest obtained from reference TRBV5-1 and TRBJ1-1, is as follows: KAGVTQTPRYLIKTRGQQVTLSCSPISGHRSVSWYQQTPGQGLQFLFEYFSETQRNKGNFPGRFSGRQFSNSRSEMNVSTLELGDSALYLCASSHPSPRDGNTEAFFGQGTRLTVV.

The chain uses TRBV9 and TRBJ2-5, with 7 bases fitting TRBD2. V lost 4 bases and J lost 5; bases outside the gene matches: 8. The CDR3 totals 14 residues. The germline gives CDR1 SGDLS, CDR2 YYNGEE. DNA for the CDR3: TGTGCCAGCAGCTTGGGGAGGGAGCAGGAGACCCAGTACTTC. This gives the protein CASSLGREQETQYF. Looking up the rest from reference TRBV9 and TRBJ2-5 gives the full variable domain: DSGVTQTPKHLITATGQRVTLRCSPRSGDLSVYWYQQSLDQGLQFLIQYYNGEERAKGNILERFSAQQFPDLHSELNLSSLELGDSALYFCASSLGREQETQYFGPGTRLLVL.

This clonotype was picked up many times. The chain employs TRBV24-1 and TRBJ2-1; 7 nucleotides line up with TRBD2. Germline V gives CDR1 KGHDR, CDR2 SFDVKD. This CDR3 spans 15 amino acids. With V trimmed by 0 bases and J by 8 bases, 6 bases remained unmatched. CDR3: CATSDLASGTDEQFF. CDR3 sequence (DNA): TGTGCCACCAGTGATTTGGCTAGCGGAACGGATGAGCAGTTCTTC.

The gene calls are TRBV7-9 and TRBJ2-7; tentative D call: TRBD1 (6 bases). Looked up from germline, CDR1 is SEHNR and CDR2 is FQNEAQ (reference sequence). The V and J ends lost 1 base and 12 bases respectively, with 19 bases between them. The CDR3 totals 14 residues. The CDR3 is CASSLGGKQGFMYF. In nucleotides, the CDR3 is TGTGCCAGCAGCTTAGGAGGGAAGCAGGGGTTCATGTACTTC.

As to this clonotype: The junction and the germline gene differ at one end; a read error may be behind it. V and J are TRBV18 and TRBJ2-5; tentatively, D is TRBD2 (5 bases). The CDR3 sequence is 13 residues long. Germline V lookup: CDR1 KGHSH, CDR2 LQKENI. The CDR3 nucleotides read TGTGTCAGCTCACTCGGGGTTCAAGAGACCCAGTACTTC. This codes for CVSSLGVQETQYF. The variable domain in full, with the rest retrieved from reference TRBV18 and TRBJ2-5, is NAGVMQNPRHLVRRRGQEARLRCSPMKGHSHVYWYRQLPEEGLKFMVYLQKENIIDESGMPKERFSAEFPKEGPSILRIQQVVRGDSAAYFCVSSLGVQETQYFGPGTRLLVL.

This clonotype was found many times. The J gene is TRBJ1-2, the V gene TRBV7-8; D might be TRBD1 (5 bases). The ends were cut back, 4 bases at V and 4 bases at J, with 16 bases in the middle. The CDR3 runs 15 residues. In germline, CDR1 is SGHVS, CDR2 FQNEAQ. CDR3 amino acids: CASSSGPPRAYGYTF. Written as DNA, the CDR3 is TGTGCCAGCAGCTCGGGACCGCCGAGGGCCTATGGCTACACCTTC.

This clonotype was detected ten times or more. The V and J genes are TRBV12-3 or TRBV12-4 and TRBJ1-1, with 7 bases that match TRBD1. Trimming took 6 bases from V and 5 from J; bases not matched to a gene: 6. This CDR3 region has 13 residues. Here the CDR3 reads CASSPGQTTEAFF. The CDR3 DNA follows: TGTGCCAGCAGCCCGGGACAGACTACTGAAGCTTTCTTT.

This sequence joins TRBV5-1 and TRBJ1-4; weak D call: TRBD1 (5 bases). This CDR3 has 19 amino acids. The V and J ends lost 0 bases and 8 bases respectively, with 26 bases between them. The germline V gene has CDR1 SGHRS and CDR2 YFSETQ. The CDR3 region has the DNA TGCGCCAGCAGCTTGGCGGCGCCACTTGGCCCCGGGGCTCGGGAAAAACTGTTTTTT. Amino acid sequence: CASSLAAPLGPGAREKLFF. Full variable domain (missing parts from reference TRBV5-1 and TRBJ1-4): KAGVTQTPRYLIKTRGQQVTLSCSPISGHRSVSWYQQTPGQGLQFLFEYFSETQRNKGNFPGRFSGRQFSNSRSEMNVSTLELGDSALYLCASSLAAPLGPGAREKLFFGSGTQLSVL.

This clonotype was observed a few times. This CDR3 reads CSAQPGGLNQPQHF. For the CDR3, the DNA is TGCAGTGCTCAACCCGGAGGTCTAAATCAGCCCCAGCATTTT. The gene calls are TRBV20-1 and TRBJ1-5; D is uncertain. V was cut by 5 bases and J by 4 bases, with 15 bases left in between. This CDR3 is 14 amino acids long. The germline CDR1 and CDR2 sequences are DFQATT and SNEGSKA (reference sequence).

This clonotype has a count of ten or more. This sequence joins TRBV19 and TRBJ2-2; no reliable D call. V shed 6 bases and J shed 2 bases, with 10 bases lying between them. Germline CDR1 is LNHDA and CDR2 is SQIVND (reference sequence). CDR3 length equals 14 residues. DNA for the CDR3: TGTGCCAGTAGATCCGGGTCCAACACCGGGGAGCTGTTTTTT. It translates to CASRSGSNTGELFF.

This clonotype was observed a handful of times. CDR3 residues: CASRGTRAGGRYEQYF. The DNA of the CDR3 is TGTGCCAGCAGAGGCACACGGGCGGGGGGGCGCTACGAGCAGTACTTC. The V and J genes are TRBV6-1 and TRBJ2-7, with 9 bases identical to TRBD2. J gave up 3 bases and V 6 bases, and 12 bases lay outside the gene matches. The germline CDR1 and CDR2 sequences are MNHNS and SASEGT. This CDR3 is built from 16 residues.

This clonotype was seen at least ten times. The chain carries TRBV18 and TRBJ2-1; D is unclear. Trimming stripped 0 bases from V and 3 bases from J, with 9 bases between. Germline-derived CDR1 and CDR2 are KGHSH and LQKENI. The CDR3 runs to 15 residues. CDR3 sequence (DNA): TGTGCCAGCTCACCACCAGGGTCCGTCTACAATGAGCAGTTCTTC. Its translation: CASSPPGSVYNEQFF.

Only a few counts were recorded for this clonotype. This rearrangement joins TRBV20-1 to TRBJ2-2; 9 nucleotides match TRBD1. CDR3 length: 16 residues. V trimming: 6 bases; J trimming: 2 bases; junction bases outside the gene matches: 10. CDR1 is DFQATT, CDR2 SNEGSKA, per germline (reference sequence). This CDR3 reads CSATPQGAFNTGELFF. The DNA of the CDR3 is TGCAGTGCGACACCACAGGGGGCATTTAACACCGGGGAGCTGTTTTTT.

V gene TRBV10-3 combines with J gene TRBJ2-2, with 8 bases that match TRBD2. CDR3 length equals 15 residues. Germline V gene sequence: CDR1 ENHRY, CDR2 SYGVKD. The V segment lost 1 base and the J segment 6 bases; nucleotides outside the gene matches: 4. The CDR3 DNA sequence: TGTGCCATCAGTGAGTGGCGGGAGGCATCCGGGGAGCTGTTTTTT. Amino acids: CAISEWREASGELFF.

This clonotype was observed a few times. This sequence joins TRBV12-3 or TRBV12-4 and TRBJ2-3; 8 bases agree with TRBD2. The trim removed 6 bases at V and 8 bases at J, leaving 13 bases unmatched. This CDR3 region has 15 residues. The CDR3 sequence is CASRRPALAGSTQYF. CDR3 nucleotides: TGTGCCAGCAGGCGACCGGCCTTAGCGGGGAGTACGCAGTATTTT.

This clonotype was seen ten or more times. The chain links TRBV18 to TRBJ2-7; 7 bases agree with TRBD2. The CDR3 is made up of 15 amino acids. The J segment lost 2 bases and the V segment lost 1 base, leaving 5 bases of the junction unmatched. The germline V gene has CDR1 KGHSH and CDR2 LQKENI. The CDR3 here is CASSPRRGNPYEQYF. The CDR3 DNA is TGTGCCAGCTCACCACGGCGGGGGAACCCCTACGAGCAGTACTTC. The variable domain in full, with the rest retrieved from reference TRBV18 and TRBJ2-7, is NAGVMQNPRHLVRRRGQEARLRCSPMKGHSHVYWYRQLPEEGLKFMVYLQKENIIDESGMPKERFSAEFPKEGPSILRIQQVVRGDSAAYFCASSPRRGNPYEQYFGPGTRLTVT.

As for this clonotype: A much larger clonotype is one base distant, so this may be a read error. The chain joins TRBV20-1 to TRBJ1-5; 8 bases map to TRBD1. The length of the CDR3 is 14 residues. The V and J ends lost 4 bases and 6 bases, in that order; junction bases with no gene match: 8. Germline-derived CDR1 and CDR2 are DFQATT and SNEGSKA (reference sequence). In nucleotides, the CDR3 is TGCAGTGCTAATGCAGGGGGCGCAGGTCAGCCCCAGCATTTT. As protein: CSANAGGAGQPQHF.

There are many counts of this clonotype. The V call is TRBV9, the J call TRBJ2-2, with 11 nucleotides matching TRBD2. The CDR3 extends over 16 amino acids. The V gene's germline CDR1 is SGDLS and CDR2 YYNGEE. With 3 bases clipped from V and 3 bases from J, the junction kept 4 bases outside the gene matches. The CDR3 region has the DNA TGTGCCAGCAGCGCCTCTAGCGGGGGGCACACCGGGGAGCTGTTTTTT. It is translated as CASSASSGGHTGELFF.

This clonotype was seen at least ten times. V gene TRBV29-1 combines with J gene TRBJ1-2; the D is unclear. The CDR3 has 12 amino acids. Per the germline V gene, CDR1 is SQVTM and CDR2 is ANQGSEA. Trimming took 3 bases from V and 2 from J, leaving 7 bases between them. The DNA for the CDR3 is TGCAGCGTTGATAGGGTAAACTATGGCTACACCTTC. Translation gives CSVDRVNYGYTF.

Ten or more counts support this clonotype. The CDR3 reads CATSLAGSYEQYF. Written as DNA, the CDR3 is TGTGCCACTTCTTTAGCGGGATCCTACGAGCAGTACTTC. This rearrangement joins TRBV10-3 to TRBJ2-7, with 8 bases identical to TRBD2. J lost 1 base, V lost 10 bases, and 6 bases had no gene match. This CDR3 region has 13 residues. CDR1 and CDR2 (germline): ENHRY, SYGVKD.

This sequence joins TRBV12-3 or TRBV12-4 and TRBJ2-3; TRBD2 matches 7 bases. This CDR3 contains 19 residues. After removal of 3 bases from V and 2 bases from J, the junction contained 17 bases not matched to a gene. The CDR3 protein is CASSLGGLVQLDYTDTQYF. DNA of the CDR3: TGTGCCAGCAGTTTGGGAGGGCTGGTCCAACTGGACTACACAGATACGCAGTATTTT.

The chain combines TRBV20-1 with TRBJ2-1; no definite D call. CDR3 length equals 13 residues. CDR1 is DFQATT, CDR2 SNEGSKA, per germline (reference sequence). V shed 1 base and J shed 9 bases, with 13 bases lying between them. Here the CDR3 reads CSARVPSLPEQFF. The CDR3 coding sequence is TGCAGTGCTAGAGTTCCCTCGCTACCTGAGCAGTTCTTC.

This clonotype appeared a few times. The chain combines TRBV5-1 with TRBJ2-5; no clear D gene. Trimming removed 3 bases from V and 2 bases from J, with 11 bases in between. CDR3 size: 14 residues. Germline CDR1 and CDR2: SGHRS and YFSETQ. DNA of the CDR3: TGCGCCAGCAGCTCCGGGTCAGTTCAAGAGACCCAGTACTTC. This translates into CASSSGSVQETQYF.

This clonotype has at least ten counts. The CDR3 sequence is CASSQAEAANTEAFF. In DNA form, the CDR3 reads TGCGCCAGCAGCCAAGCCGAGGCGGCGAACACTGAAGCTTTCTTT. The rearrangement links TRBV4-1 to TRBJ1-1; D is ambiguous. Germline V CDR1 and CDR2: MGHRA, YSYEKL. V was cut by 1 base and J by 1 base, with 10 bases left in between. The CDR3 has 15 residues.

This clonotype has at least ten counts. CDR3 loop: CASSSLRDSTYGYTF. CDR3 nucleotides: TGTGCCAGCAGCTCGTTACGGGACAGTACCTATGGCTACACCTTC. The chain uses TRBV11-2 and TRBJ1-2, with TRBD1 identical over 7 bases. Germline V gives CDR1 SGHAT, CDR2 FQNNGV. V was pared by 4 bases and J by 4 bases, with 9 bases of the junction left unmatched. The CDR3 is made up of 15 amino acids.

The V and J genes are TRBV20-1 and TRBJ2-7; 8 nucleotides agree with TRBD2. The trim removed 5 bases at V and 0 bases at J, leaving 6 bases unmatched. In germline, CDR1 is DFQATT, CDR2 SNEGSKA (reference sequence). The CDR3 length is 14 residues. In DNA, the CDR3 is TGCAGTGCTCTCGCCGGGACTAGCTCCTACGAGCAGTACTTC. Its protein is CSALAGTSSYEQYF.

This clonotype was recorded many times. V usage is TRBV5-6 and J usage is TRBJ1-3, with 7 bases matching TRBD1. The CDR3 is made up of 16 amino acids. V lost 1 base, J lost 3 bases, and 7 bases stayed unmatched. Germline values: CDR1 SGHDT, CDR2 YYEEEE. The CDR3: CASSLSTGFHGNTIYF. CDR3 sequence (DNA): TGTGCCAGCAGCTTGTCGACAGGGTTTCATGGAAACACCATATATTTT.

This clonotype was seen a few times. V gene TRBV5-1 combines with J gene TRBJ2-7; 9 nucleotides match TRBD2. J gave up 4 bases and V 0 bases, and 5 bases lay outside the gene matches. Per the germline V gene, CDR1 is SGHRS and CDR2 is YFSETQ. The length of the CDR3 is 15 residues. CDR3 loop: CASSLESGGIYEQYF. In DNA, the CDR3 is TGCGCCAGCAGCTTGGAGAGCGGGGGGATATACGAGCAGTACTTC.

This clonotype showed up many times. This chain joins TRBV15 and TRBJ1-5; D remains unclear. Deletions cut 0 bases from V and 9 bases from J, with 9 bases between. The CDR3 loop spans 13 amino acids. The germline V gene encodes CDR1 LNHNV and CDR2 YYDKDF (reference sequence). This chain's CDR3 is CATSRDREWPQHF. The CDR3 DNA is TGTGCCACCAGCAGAGATCGGGAGTGGCCCCAGCATTTT.